This passage covers 24 T cell receptor beta chains from one sample sequenced in a study of T cells after yellow fever vaccination. TCRdb re-analysed the 5' RACE reads in MiXCR, keeping a single row per CDR3 protein. The sample lists 55,000 or so distinct CDR3 sequences; 6.6% were seen once. Specimen: CD8+ T cells not binding an NS4B(214-222) dextramer, sorted from PBMCs, collected 35 to 50 days after the first yellow fever vaccination. The receptors derive from a man between 18 and 35 years old who received the YFV17D yellow fever vaccine.

This clonotype was counted ten times or more. The rearrangement uses TRBV2 and TRBJ1-5; the match to TRBD1 covers 8 bases. The CDR3 sequence is 15 residues long. Looked up from germline, CDR1 is SNHLY and CDR2 is FYNNEI. Trimming cost V 8 bases and J 4 bases; bases outside gene matches: 10. CDR3 sequence: CASGTGTGVNQPQHF. The CDR3 DNA sequence: TGTGCCAGCGGGACCGGGACAGGAGTAAATCAGCCCCAGCATTTT.

This clonotype has just a few counts. The gene calls are TRBV6-1 and TRBJ2-1; the match to TRBD1 covers 7 bases. Germline V lookup: CDR1 MNHNS, CDR2 SASEGT. The CDR3 consists of 15 residues. V lost 1 base to trimming and J lost 3 bases; unmatched junction nucleotides: 3. The CDR3 here is CASSEESGGYNEQFF. CDR3 bases: TGTGCCAGCAGTGAAGAGTCAGGGGGCTACAATGAGCAGTTCTTC.

This clonotype showed up many times. The chain has TRBV24-1 and TRBJ2-7; weak D call: TRBD2 (6 bases). Germline V gene lookup returns CDR1 KGHDR and CDR2 SFDVKD. The CDR3 extends over 14 amino acids. Between the trimmed V and J ends, which lost 4 bases and 7 bases, there was a span of 16 bases. The CDR3 spells CATSDSGTPGEQYF. The CDR3 DNA reads TGTGCCACCAGTGACTCCGGGACTCCGGGGGAGCAGTACTTC.

This clonotype was observed a few times. This chain joins TRBV7-8 and TRBJ1-6; 10 bases are a match to TRBD1. This CDR3 spans 15 amino acids. CDR1 SGHVS and CDR2 FQNEAQ come from the germline V gene. J lost 10 bases, V lost 5 bases, and 8 bases had no gene match. CDR3 DNA sequence: TGTGCCAGCAGCGCCGGGACAGGGGTTTACTCACCCCTCCACTTT. Amino acids: CASSAGTGVYSPLHF.

This clonotype was seen a few times. J is TRBJ2-1 and V is TRBV20-1, with D unresolved. From germline, CDR1 is DFQATT and CDR2 SNEGSKA (reference sequence). The CDR3 spans 15 residues. Trimming took 3 bases from V and 5 from J, leaving 17 bases between them. The DNA of the CDR3 is TGCAGTGCTAGGGGGTTCACCTCCCCCCACAATGAGCAGTTCTTC. Residues: CSARGFTSPHNEQFF.

There are a few counts of this clonotype. The chain joins TRBV3-1 to TRBJ2-5, with unresolved D. CDR3 length: 16 residues. Trimming took off 0 bases at V and 2 bases at J, with 13 bases between the two ends. CDR1 is LGHDT and CDR2 is YNNKEL in the germline V gene (reference sequence). CDR3 in amino acids: CASSQDPQEMQETQYF. CDR3 sequence (DNA): TGTGCCAGCAGCCAAGATCCGCAGGAGATGCAAGAGACCCAGTACTTC.

About this clonotype itself: The junction differs from germline at one of its ends, possibly a read error. The V gene is TRBV3-1, the J gene TRBJ1-4, with D possibly being TRBD1 (6 bases). This CDR3 has 18 amino acids. CDR1 and CDR2 (germline): LGHDT, YNNKEL (reference sequence). The CDR3 protein is CACSQTIHGGAANEKLFF. The CDR3 nucleotides read TGTGCCTGCAGTCAAACCATCCATGGGGGGGCTGCTAATGAAAAACTGTTTTTT.

This clonotype occurred many times. The genes are TRBV7-6 and TRBJ2-2, with D tentatively TRBD1 (5 bases). V lost 5 bases and J lost 0, with 13 bases in between. Per germline, CDR1 SGHVS and CDR2 FNYEAQ. The CDR3 totals 16 residues. This CDR3 is CASSPTAGTNTGELFF. CDR3 DNA: TGTGCCAGCAGCCCAACCGCAGGGACGAACACCGGGGAGCTGTTTTTT. Full variable domain (remainder filled in from reference TRBV7-6 and TRBJ2-2): GAGVSQSPRYKVTKRGQDVALRCDPISGHVSLYWYRQALGQGPEFLTYFNYEAQQDKSGLPNDRFSAERPEGSISTLTIQRTEQRDSAMYRCASSPTAGTNTGELFFGEGSRLTVL.

V gene TRBV20-1 combines with J gene TRBJ1-2; unclear D gene. Trimming took 0 bases from V and 5 from J, leaving 16 bases between them. The germline gives CDR1 DFQATT, CDR2 SNEGSKA (reference sequence). The CDR3 is 15 amino acids. CDR3 in amino acids: CSARDSRLEQYGYTF. The DNA of the CDR3 is TGCAGTGCTAGAGATTCCAGGCTCGAACAGTATGGCTACACCTTC.

This clonotype was recorded at least ten times. The rearrangement links TRBV10-1 to TRBJ2-3; D is ambiguous. The V gene lost 4 bases and the J gene lost 2 bases, with 7 bases spanning the gap. The CDR3 is made up of 13 amino acids. Germline lookup yields CDR1 WNHNN and CDR2 SYGVQD (reference sequence). The CDR3 here is CASSAGLTDTQYF. Written as DNA, the CDR3 is TGCGCCAGCAGTGCCGGTCTCACAGATACGCAGTATTTT.

This clonotype was observed many times. This chain connects TRBV7-9 to TRBJ1-5; D ambiguous. The CDR3 consists of 12 residues. Germline V lookup: CDR1 SEHNR, CDR2 FQNEAQ (reference sequence). The V and J ends lost 8 bases and 7 bases respectively, with 12 bases between them. CDR3 sequence: CASEGSGQPQHF. In DNA, the CDR3 is TGTGCCAGCGAGGGATCGGGACAGCCCCAGCATTTT.

This clonotype was recorded once. The chain employs TRBV11-2 and TRBJ2-3, with D hard to call. The CDR3 runs 15 residues. The germline gives CDR1 SGHAT, CDR2 FQNNGV. Deletions cut 6 bases from V and 2 bases from J, with 15 bases between. The CDR3 protein is CASRLRPDATDTQYF. The CDR3, as DNA: TGTGCCAGCAGACTACGGCCTGACGCCACAGATACGCAGTATTTT.

The chain couples TRBV15 to TRBJ2-7, with 7 bases fitting TRBD1. CDR3 length: 13 residues. The trim removed 6 bases at V and 2 bases at J, leaving 4 bases unmatched. The germline V gene encodes CDR1 LNHNV and CDR2 YYDKDF (reference sequence). CDR3 nucleotides: TGTGCCACCAGTCCGGGACAGACCTACGAGCAGTACTTC. Encoded protein: CATSPGQTYEQYF.

This clonotype was detected only a few times. The gene calls are TRBV12-3 or TRBV12-4 and TRBJ1-1; possible D gene TRBD1, 5 bases. Trimming took off 3 bases at V and 8 bases at J, with 10 bases between the two ends. The length of the CDR3 is 12 residues. The CDR3 nucleotides read TGTGCCAGCAGTTTCTCAGGGTCGGAAGCTTTCTTT. Its protein product is CASSFSGSEAFF.

V usage is TRBV3-1 and J usage is TRBJ1-5, with D unclear. The V gene lost 11 bases and the J gene lost 5 bases, with 31 bases spanning the gap. CDR1 is LGHDT, CDR2 YNNKEL, per germline (reference sequence). The CDR3 totals 18 residues. CDR3 bases: TGTGCCTTCTGTTTCATGCTTCTCAGTGAGAAGGTGGATCAGCCCCAGCATTTT. Its translation: CAFCFMLLSEKVDQPQHF.

This clonotype was picked up many times. The chain couples TRBV10-3 to TRBJ2-5; no firm D call. The germline V gene encodes CDR1 ENHRY and CDR2 SYGVKD. Trimming took 10 bases from V and 1 from J, leaving 13 bases between them. This CDR3 region has 13 residues. The CDR3 sequence is CASNQDLQETQYF. The CDR3 coding sequence is TGTGCCAGCAATCAGGACCTCCAAGAGACCCAGTACTTC.

This clonotype was recorded many times. The rearrangement joins TRBV3-1 to TRBJ2-1, with 9 positions matching TRBD2. Trimming removed 6 bases from V and 8 bases from J; junction bases left unmatched: 14. The germline V gene has CDR1 LGHDT and CDR2 YNNKEL (reference sequence). This CDR3 region has 16 residues. CDR3 residues: CASSGTQRGEKDEQFF. The CDR3 DNA follows: TGTGCCAGCAGTGGGACCCAGCGGGGGGAAAAGGATGAGCAGTTCTTC.

This clonotype was picked up a small number of times. At one boundary the junction diverges from the germline segment, which might be a read error. The CDR3 coding sequence is TGTGCCAGCAGCCTAGGACACTCGATCCCAACTTACTTC. Protein product: CASSLGHSIPTYF. The chain carries TRBV5-6 and TRBJ1-2; tentatively, D is TRBD1 (5 bases). The length of the CDR3 is 13 residues. The germline V gene encodes CDR1 SGHDT and CDR2 YYEEEE.

The chain joins TRBV2 to TRBJ2-3, with TRBD2 as a possible D gene (5 bases). Germline CDR1 is SNHLY and CDR2 is FYNNEI. The CDR3 has 14 residues. V was cut by 5 bases and J by 4 bases, with 13 bases left in between. The chain's CDR3 is CASSSLAFADTQYF. For the CDR3, the DNA is TGTGCCAGCAGTTCCCTAGCATTCGCAGATACGCAGTATTTT. The variable domain in full, with the rest retrieved from reference TRBV2 and TRBJ2-3, is EPEVTQTPSHQVTQMGQEVILRCVPISNHLYFYWYRQILGQKVEFLVSFYNNEISEKSEIFDDQFSVERPDGSNFTLKIRSTKLEDSAMYFCASSSLAFADTQYFGPGTRLTVL.

This clonotype came up many times. The chain has TRBV6-5 and TRBJ1-1; D unresolved. Trimming left V 7 bases short and J 5 bases short, with 11 bases between. Germline assignment: CDR1 MNHEY and CDR2 SVGAGI. This CDR3 has 12 residues. This CDR3 is CASKWGGTEAFF. Here the CDR3 DNA reads TGTGCCAGCAAATGGGGAGGGACTGAAGCTTTCTTT.

The chain couples TRBV11-3 to TRBJ2-1, with 8 bases lining up with TRBD1. With 5 bases clipped from V and 8 bases from J, the junction kept 14 bases outside the gene matches. CDR3 length equals 16 residues. The germline gives CDR1 SGHNT, CDR2 YENEEA. CDR3 amino acids: CASSQTETGAEDEQFF. The CDR3 DNA follows: TGTGCCAGCAGCCAAACCGAGACAGGGGCAGAGGATGAGCAGTTCTTC.

The chain is built from TRBV7-9 and TRBJ2-5; 8 positions match TRBD2. CDR1 is SEHNR, CDR2 FQNEAQ, per germline (reference sequence). V gave up 3 bases and J gave up 3 bases; unmatched junction bases: 9. The CDR3 has 16 residues. The CDR3 is CASSFRGGGLEETQYF. In DNA form, the CDR3 reads TGTGCCAGCAGCTTTCGGGGGGGCGGACTCGAAGAGACCCAGTACTTC.

The chain employs TRBV7-9 and TRBJ1-2; the match to TRBD1 covers 8 bases. From germline, CDR1 is SEHNR and CDR2 FQNEAQ (reference sequence). This CDR3 comprises 16 residues. The junction had 12 bases not matched to a gene; V was cut back by 4 bases and J by 5 bases. CDR3: CASSSIQGEDWYGYTF. The CDR3 DNA reads TGTGCCAGCAGCTCTATACAGGGGGAGGATTGGTATGGCTACACCTTC.

The chain employs TRBV4-3 and TRBJ2-7; D is tentatively TRBD1 or TRBD2 (5 bases each). Germline V gene data show CDR1 as LGHNA and CDR2 as YSLEER. This CDR3 is built from 18 residues. V lost 0 bases, J lost 3 bases, and 21 bases lay in between. CDR3 residues: CASSQDPSGALGDYEQYF. The CDR3 DNA follows: TGCGCCAGCAGCCAAGACCCAAGTGGGGCTTTGGGAGACTACGAGCAGTACTTC.